This TCR beta chain is drawn from a study of blood T cell repertoires in COVID-19 (dated by TCRdb to between 2020 and 2021). Background on the whole study: Collaborator samples came from the United States, Italy and Spain and covered acute and convalescent phases of COVID-19. The prospective study material was composed of cDNA or gDNA derived from T cells, B-cell-depleted T cells, or PBMCs. Deeply sampled blood TCRbeta repertoires from subjects exposed to, actively infected with, or recovered from COVID-19 were included in the dataset. The repertoires were released in a freely available public database intended as a resource for research on the immune response to SARS-CoV-2. The samples were drawn from two sources: the first 160 participants of the ongoing ImmuneRACE study, and 950 to 1,500 subjects contributed by 6 global collaborators. A de-identified subject ID, COVID-19 status, age in years and sex were almost always included in the sample metadata. Where available, HLA class I and class II types were obtained from metadata supplied by the sample provider rather than from assay-based typing.

In the prospective study, participants were roughly 18 to 95 years old, resided in about two dozen geographic areas of the United States, and were enrolled through a virtual design. To assign participants to cohorts, the prospective study relied on clinical history that participants themselves reported in a screening survey and a study questionnaire. Each participant in the prospective study had whole blood, serum and a nasopharyngeal or oropharyngeal swab collected by mobile phlebotomists. Additional blood draws and questionnaires over an approximately 2-month period could optionally be provided by prospective study participants. Prospective study blood samples were shipped either frozen or at room temperature before DNA extraction. Only one count was recorded for this clone. This clone's antigen is unknown. No clone much larger than this one lies a single base away; base qualities are absent. The research as a whole found: How much clinical and demographic metadata was included differed by source and by participant, and the metadata was provided uncurated.

The immunoSEQ Assay, a bias-controlled multiplex PCR, was used to amplify TCRbeta CDR3 regions from genomic DNA. Per the source publication's procedure: The number of nucleated cells in each sample was estimated from the amplification of reference gene primers within the assay. To quantify the absolute abundance of each unique TCRbeta CDR3 rearrangement, sequence reads were collapsed and filtered. For each sample, productive Simpson clonality was calculated by taking the square root of Simpson's diversity index across productive rearrangements. TCRdb retrieved this table from immuneACCESS and kept in-frame rearrangements only. Not all clones are present; in checked studies, unresolved V genes account for under half, and no reason is known for the remainder. V and J calls and clone size follow that table, whereas D and trimming were derived from the DNA. The sample data list about 210,000 clones, and approximately 89% of these were observed just once. The top ten clonotypes cover 2.5% of the sample.

V loses 0 bases, J loses 2 bases, and the germline ends lie 11 bases apart. From cysteine to phenylalanine, the CDR3 is 15 amino acids long. The kept DNA is CDR3 alone, 45 bases in frame from the first base. Looking up the germline V gene yields CDR1 LGHNA and CDR2 YSLEER. The sample was PBMCs or T cells enriched from blood (not recorded which). The chain is assembled from TRBV4-3 and TRBJ2-7; the D gene remains uncertain. The origin of this receptor is a woman aged 35 to 49 with acute COVID-19. The bases are TGCGCCAGCAGCCAAGATCAGCCGGGTCCCTACGAGCAGTACTTC. It translates to CASSQDQPGPYEQYF.